This TCR beta chain originates from a study of cytomegalovirus exposure and HLA in healthy donors. Findings and caveats of the study: HLA alleles showed associations with around 15,000 TCR beta sequences in a later analysis, at a 0.05 false discovery rate. In a later analysis, most CMV-associated TCR beta chains appeared HLA-restricted. In a later analysis, an Asian-associated ancestry cluster reportedly showed fewer N-insertions than the roughly 710-donor mean.

Researchers ran the PCR with 60 Vbeta and 13 Jbeta primers. The repertoire was sequenced with immunoSEQ multiplex PCR; TCRdb's copy has only in-frame clones and lacks some. The table has approximately 120,000 clones, around four fifths seen once. The germline V and J ends were trimmed by 5 bases and 6 bases, with 13 bases remaining between them. CDR3 size: 14 residues. Germline V gene sequence: CDR1 LNHDA, CDR2 SQIVND (reference sequence). Concerning this clone: Its specificity is unknown.

This chain uses TRBV19 with TRBJ2-2; weak D call: TRBD2 (5 bases). Input material: PBMCs. The sequence was collected from a woman in her forties or fifties in good health and CMV-seropositive. CDR3 coding DNA: TGTGCCAGTAGTGGCTCGGGGTTCGCCGGGGAGCTGTTTTTT. Residues: CASSGSGFAGELFF.